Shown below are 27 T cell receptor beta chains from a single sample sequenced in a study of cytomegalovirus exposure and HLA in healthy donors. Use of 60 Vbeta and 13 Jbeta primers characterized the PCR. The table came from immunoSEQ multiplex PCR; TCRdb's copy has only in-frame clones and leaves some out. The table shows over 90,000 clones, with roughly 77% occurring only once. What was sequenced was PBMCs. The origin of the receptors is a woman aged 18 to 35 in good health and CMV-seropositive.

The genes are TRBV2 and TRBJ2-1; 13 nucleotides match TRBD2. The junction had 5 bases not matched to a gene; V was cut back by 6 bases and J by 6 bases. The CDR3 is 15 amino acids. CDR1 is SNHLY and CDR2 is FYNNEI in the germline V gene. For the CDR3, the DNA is TGTGCCAGCAGCGCACTAGCGGGGGGGGGCAATGAGCAGTTCTTC. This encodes CASSALAGGGNEQFF.

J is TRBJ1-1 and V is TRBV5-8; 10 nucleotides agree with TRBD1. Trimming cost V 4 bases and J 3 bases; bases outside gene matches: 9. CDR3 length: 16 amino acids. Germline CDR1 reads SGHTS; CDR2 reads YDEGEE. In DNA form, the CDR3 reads TGTGCCAGCAGCACCGGGACAGGGGTTATGGACACTGAAGCTTTCTTT. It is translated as CASSTGTGVMDTEAFF.

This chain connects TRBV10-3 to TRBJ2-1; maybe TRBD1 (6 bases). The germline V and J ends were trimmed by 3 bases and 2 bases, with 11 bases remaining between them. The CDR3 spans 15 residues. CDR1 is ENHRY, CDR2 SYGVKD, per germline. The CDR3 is CAISEQGSAYNEQFF. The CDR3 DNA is TGTGCCATCAGTGAACAGGGAAGTGCCTACAATGAGCAGTTCTTC.

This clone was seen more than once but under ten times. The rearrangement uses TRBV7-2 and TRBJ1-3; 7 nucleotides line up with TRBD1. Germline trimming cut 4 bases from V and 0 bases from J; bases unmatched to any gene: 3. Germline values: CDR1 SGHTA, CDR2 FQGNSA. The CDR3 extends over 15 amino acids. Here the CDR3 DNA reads TGTGCCAGCAGCTCGACAGGGTCCTCTGGAAACACCATATATTTT. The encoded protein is CASSSTGSSGNTIYF. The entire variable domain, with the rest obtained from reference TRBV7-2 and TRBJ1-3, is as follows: GAGVSQSPSNKVTEKGKDVELRCDPISGHTALYWYRQSLGQGLEFLIYFQGNSAPDKSGLPSDRFSAERTGGSVSTLTIQRTQQEDSAVYLCASSSTGSSGNTIYFGEGSWLTVV.

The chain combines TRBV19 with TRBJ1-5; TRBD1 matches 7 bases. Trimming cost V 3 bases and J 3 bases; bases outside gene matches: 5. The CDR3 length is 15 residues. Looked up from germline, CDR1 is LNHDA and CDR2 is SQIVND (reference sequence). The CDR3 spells CASSIAGGINQPQHF. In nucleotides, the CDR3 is TGTGCCAGTAGTATCGCAGGGGGGATCAATCAGCCCCAGCATTTT. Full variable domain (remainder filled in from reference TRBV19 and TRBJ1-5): DGGITQSPKYLFRKEGQNVTLSCEQNLNHDAMYWYRQDPGQGLRLIYYSQIVNDFQKGDIAEGYSVSREKKESFPLTVTSAQKNPTAFYLCASSIAGGINQPQHFGDGTRLSIL.

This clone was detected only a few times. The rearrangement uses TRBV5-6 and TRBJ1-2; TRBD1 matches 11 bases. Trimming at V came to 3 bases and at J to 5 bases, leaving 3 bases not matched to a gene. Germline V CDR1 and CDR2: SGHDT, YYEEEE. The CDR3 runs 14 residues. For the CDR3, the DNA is TGTGCCAGCAGCTCAGGGACAGGGGGTTATGGCTACACCTTC. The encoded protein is CASSSGTGGYGYTF. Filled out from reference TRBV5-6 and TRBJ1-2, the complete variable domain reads DAGVTQSPTHLIKTRGQQVTLRCSPKSGHDTVSWYQQALGQGPQFIFQYYEEEERQRGNFPDRFSGHQFPNYSSELNVNALLLGDSALYLCASSSGTGGYGYTFGSGTRLTVV.

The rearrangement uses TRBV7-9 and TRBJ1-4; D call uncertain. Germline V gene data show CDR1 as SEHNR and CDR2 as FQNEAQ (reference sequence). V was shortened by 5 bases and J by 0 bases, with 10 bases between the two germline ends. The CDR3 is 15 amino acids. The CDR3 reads CASSPREATNEKLFF. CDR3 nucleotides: TGTGCCAGCAGCCCCCGAGAAGCAACTAATGAAAAACTGTTTTTT.

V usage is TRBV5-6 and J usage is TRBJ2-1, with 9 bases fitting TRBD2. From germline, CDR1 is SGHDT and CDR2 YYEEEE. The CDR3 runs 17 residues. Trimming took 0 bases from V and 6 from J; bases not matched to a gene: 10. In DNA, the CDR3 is TGTGCCAGCAGCTTGGACCGCCGCGGGAGGGCCTCCAATGAGCAGTTCTTC. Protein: CASSLDRRGRASNEQFF.

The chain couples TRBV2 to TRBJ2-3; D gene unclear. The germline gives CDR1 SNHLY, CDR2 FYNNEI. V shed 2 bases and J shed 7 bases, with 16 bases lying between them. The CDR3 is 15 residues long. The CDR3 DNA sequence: TGTGCCAGCAGTGAAAGCCTTAAAACAGAATATACGCAGTATTTT. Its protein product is CASSESLKTEYTQYF.

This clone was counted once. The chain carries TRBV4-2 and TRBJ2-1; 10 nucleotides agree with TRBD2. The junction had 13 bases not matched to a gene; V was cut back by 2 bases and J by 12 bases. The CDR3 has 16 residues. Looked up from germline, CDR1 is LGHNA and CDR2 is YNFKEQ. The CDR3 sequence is CASSQPSGGVPGGQFF. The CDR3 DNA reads TGTGCCAGCAGCCAACCCAGCGGGGGGGTCCCCGGGGGGCAGTTCTTC.

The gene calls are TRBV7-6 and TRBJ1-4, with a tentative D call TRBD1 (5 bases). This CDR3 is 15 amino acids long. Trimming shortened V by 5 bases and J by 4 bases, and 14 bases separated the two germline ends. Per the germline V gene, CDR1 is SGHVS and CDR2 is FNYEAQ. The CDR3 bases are TGTGCCAGCAGCCCAAAGGGGTCCTTTAATGAAAAACTGTTTTTT. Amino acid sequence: CASSPKGSFNEKLFF.

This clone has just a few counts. CDR3 bases: TGTGCCAGTAAGCAGTTAGACAGGGCCGAGCAGCCCCAGCATTTT. Amino acids: CASKQLDRAEQPQHF. The chain employs TRBV19 and TRBJ1-5; 7 bases map to TRBD1. Germline CDR1 and CDR2: LNHDA and SQIVND (reference sequence). This CDR3 is 15 amino acids long. With 7 bases clipped from V and 7 bases from J, the junction kept 13 bases outside the gene matches.

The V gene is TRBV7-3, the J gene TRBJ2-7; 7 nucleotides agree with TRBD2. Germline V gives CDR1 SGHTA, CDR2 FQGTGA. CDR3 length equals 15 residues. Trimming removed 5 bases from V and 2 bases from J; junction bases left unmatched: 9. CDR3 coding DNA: TGTGCCAGCAGCCTTGGGGGGGGAGAGCCCTACGAGCAGTACTTC. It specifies CASSLGGGEPYEQYF.

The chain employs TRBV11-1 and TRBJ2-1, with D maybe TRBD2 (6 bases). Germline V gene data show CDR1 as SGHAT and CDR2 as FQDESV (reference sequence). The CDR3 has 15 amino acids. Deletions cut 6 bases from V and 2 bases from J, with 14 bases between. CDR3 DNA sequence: TGTGCCAGCAGTCCTAGGAGGGAGACCTACAATGAGCAGTTCTTC. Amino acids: CASSPRRETYNEQFF.

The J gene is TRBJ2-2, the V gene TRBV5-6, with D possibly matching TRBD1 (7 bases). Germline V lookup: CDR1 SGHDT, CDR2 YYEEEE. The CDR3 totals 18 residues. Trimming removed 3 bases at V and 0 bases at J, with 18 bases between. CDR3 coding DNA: TGTGCCAGCAGCTGGGGCGGGACAGCCCGTTCGAACACCGGGGAGCTGTTTTTT. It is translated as CASSWGGTARSNTGELFF.

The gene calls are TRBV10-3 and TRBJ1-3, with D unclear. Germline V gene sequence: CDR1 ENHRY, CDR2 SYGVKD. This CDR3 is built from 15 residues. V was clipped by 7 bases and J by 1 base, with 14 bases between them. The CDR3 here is CAITPREISGNTIYF. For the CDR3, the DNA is TGTGCCATCACTCCTCGGGAGATTTCTGGAAACACCATATATTTT.

The CDR3 is CASSSLRGGTYRGYGYTF. CDR3 DNA: TGTGCCAGCAGCTCACTTCGGGGAGGCACCTACCGGGGCTATGGCTACACCTTC. The chain couples TRBV11-2 to TRBJ1-2; D gene uncertain. The CDR3 runs 18 residues. The germline CDR1 and CDR2 sequences are SGHAT and FQNNGV. V lost 4 bases and J lost 4, with 25 bases in between.

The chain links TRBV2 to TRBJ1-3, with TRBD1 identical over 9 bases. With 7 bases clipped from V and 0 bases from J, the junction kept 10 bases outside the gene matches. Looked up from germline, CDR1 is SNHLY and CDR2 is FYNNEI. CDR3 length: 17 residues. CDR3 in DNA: TGTGCCAGCAACGGGATGCGACAGGGGGACTCTGGAAACACCATATATTTT. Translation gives CASNGMRQGDSGNTIYF. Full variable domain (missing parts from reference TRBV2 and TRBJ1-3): EPEVTQTPSHQVTQMGQEVILRCVPISNHLYFYWYRQILGQKVEFLVSFYNNEISEKSEIFDDQFSVERPDGSNFTLKIRSTKLEDSAMYFCASNGMRQGDSGNTIYFGEGSWLTVV.

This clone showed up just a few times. CDR3: CASSLGGDSNYGYTF. The CDR3 coding sequence is TGTGCCAGCAGCTTAGGAGGGGACTCTAACTATGGCTACACCTTC. The chain is built from TRBV7-6 and TRBJ1-2; D might be TRBD1 (5 bases). With 1 base removed from V and 0 bases from J, the gap between germline ends came to 9 bases. The CDR3 contains 15 residues. The V gene's germline CDR1 is SGHVS and CDR2 FNYEAQ.

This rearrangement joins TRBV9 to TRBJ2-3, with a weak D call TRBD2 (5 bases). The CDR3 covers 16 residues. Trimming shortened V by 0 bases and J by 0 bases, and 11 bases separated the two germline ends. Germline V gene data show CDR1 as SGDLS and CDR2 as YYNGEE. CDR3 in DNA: TGTGCCAGCAGCGTAGGGTCTAGCCTTAGCACAGATACGCAGTATTTT. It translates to CASSVGSSLSTDTQYF.

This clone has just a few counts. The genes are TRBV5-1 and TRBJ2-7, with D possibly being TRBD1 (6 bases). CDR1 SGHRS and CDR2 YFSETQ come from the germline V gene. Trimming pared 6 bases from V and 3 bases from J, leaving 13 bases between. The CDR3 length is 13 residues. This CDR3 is CASKPTGIYEQYF. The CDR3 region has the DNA TGCGCCAGCAAGCCTACAGGGATCTACGAGCAGTACTTC.

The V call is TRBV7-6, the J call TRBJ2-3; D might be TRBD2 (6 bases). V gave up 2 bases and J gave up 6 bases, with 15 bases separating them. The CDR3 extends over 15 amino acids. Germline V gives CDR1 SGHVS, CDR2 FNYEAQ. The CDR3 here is CASSLSWDLGDTQYF. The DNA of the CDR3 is TGTGCCAGCAGCTTATCCTGGGACTTGGGCGATACGCAGTATTTT.

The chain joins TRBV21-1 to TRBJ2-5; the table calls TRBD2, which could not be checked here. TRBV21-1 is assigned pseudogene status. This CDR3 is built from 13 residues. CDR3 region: CASSKWRGRTQYF. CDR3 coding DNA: TGTGCCAGCAGCAAATGGCGGGGGAGGACCCAGTACTTC.

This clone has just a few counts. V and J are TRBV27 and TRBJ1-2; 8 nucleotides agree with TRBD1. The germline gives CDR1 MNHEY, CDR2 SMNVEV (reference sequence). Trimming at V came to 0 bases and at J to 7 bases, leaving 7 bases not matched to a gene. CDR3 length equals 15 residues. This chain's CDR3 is CASSLSGTGLRGYTF. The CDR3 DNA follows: TGTGCCAGCAGTTTATCCGGGACAGGCTTACGTGGCTACACCTTC.

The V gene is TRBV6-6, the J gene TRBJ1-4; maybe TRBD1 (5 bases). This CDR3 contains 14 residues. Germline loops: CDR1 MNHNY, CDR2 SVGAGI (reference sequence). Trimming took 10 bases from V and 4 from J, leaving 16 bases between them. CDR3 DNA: TGTGCCATCCCGGCGGGGGAGGTTAATGAAAAACTGTTTTTT. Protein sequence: CAIPAGEVNEKLFF.

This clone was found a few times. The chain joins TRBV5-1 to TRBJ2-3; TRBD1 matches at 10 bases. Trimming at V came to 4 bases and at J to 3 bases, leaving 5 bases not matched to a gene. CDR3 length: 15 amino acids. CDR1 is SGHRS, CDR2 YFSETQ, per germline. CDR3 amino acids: CASSIGQGGTDTQYF. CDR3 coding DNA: TGCGCCAGCAGCATCGGACAGGGGGGGACAGATACGCAGTATTTT.

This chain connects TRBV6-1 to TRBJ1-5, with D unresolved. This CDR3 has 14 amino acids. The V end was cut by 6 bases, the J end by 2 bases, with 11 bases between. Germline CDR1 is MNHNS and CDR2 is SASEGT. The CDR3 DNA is TGTGCCAGCAGGAACCCCGGGGGCAATCAGCCCCAGCATTTT. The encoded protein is CASRNPGGNQPQHF.